This is a list of T cell receptor beta chains from one sample in a study of blood T cell repertoires in COVID-19. Sequenced by immunoSEQ multiplex PCR; TCRdb stores in-frame clones only, minus some. The data contain 380,000 or so clones, approximately 88% of them singletons. Sequences were obtained from PBMCs or T cells enriched from blood (not recorded which). Receptors originate from a woman younger than 45 with acute COVID-19. The CDR3 runs from the conserved cysteine through the conserved F or W. The order of the fields is V gene, D gene, clone size, J gene, CDR3 protein, CDR3 DNA. The D gene is left open where the match is weak. The size field is filled for only some rows; it gives once, few, many or a size class.

V: TRBV24-1
D: NA
size: NA
J: TRBJ2-7
CDR3: CATRDDYSYEQYF
DNA: TGTGCCACCAGGGACGACTACTCCTACGAGCAGTACTTC

V: TRBV3-1/TRBV3-2
D: NA
size: NA
J: TRBJ2-1
CDR3: CASSQGRKLVSYNEQFF
DNA: TGTGCCAGCAGCCAAGGCCGTAAGCTAGTCTCCTACAATGAGCAGTTCTTC

V: TRBV5-6
D: TRBD1
size: NA
J: TRBJ1-5
CDR3: CASSTRTGGGNQPQHF
DNA: TGTGCCAGCAGCACCCGAACAGGGGGCGGCAATCAGCCCCAGCATTTT

V: TRBV2
D: NA
size: NA
J: TRBJ2-3
CDR3: CASSEARVRASDTQYF
DNA: TGTGCCAGCAGTGAAGCGCGGGTTAGGGCATCAGATACGCAGTATTTT

V: TRBV21-1
D: NA
size: NA
J: TRBJ2-1
CDR3: CASSSLAGDSYNEQFF
DNA: TGTGCCAGCAGCAGTTTAGCGGGGGACTCTTACAATGAGCAGTTCTTC

V: TRBV19
D: TRBD2
size: once
J: TRBJ2-2
CDR3: CASRLAANTGELFF
DNA: TGTGCCAGCCGACTAGCAGCTAACACCGGGGAGCTGTTTTTT

V: TRBV6-5
D: NA
size: NA
J: TRBJ1-2
CDR3: CASSYSSGGYYGYTF
DNA: TGTGCCAGCAGTTACTCGAGTGGGGGCTACTATGGCTACACCTTC

V: TRBV7-3
D: TRBD2
size: NA
J: TRBJ2-1
CDR3: CASSPSTGLVSNEQFF
DNA: TGTGCCAGCAGCCCAAGTACGGGACTAGTGAGCAATGAGCAGTTCTTC

V: TRBV27
D: NA
size: NA
J: TRBJ1-2
CDR3: CASSFQGNYGYTF
DNA: TGTGCCAGCAGTTTTCAGGGTAACTATGGCTACACCTTC

V: TRBV21-1
D: NA
size: NA
J: TRBJ1-5
CDR3: CASSKFGGKGNQPQHF
DNA: TGTGCCAGCAGCAAATTTGGGGGGAAAGGCAATCAGCCCCAGCATTTT

V: TRBV6-5
D: NA
size: once
J: TRBJ1-6
CDR3: CASSYHRAGSPLHF
DNA: TGTGCCAGCAGTTACCACAGGGCCGGTTCACCCCTCCACTTT

V: TRBV3-1/TRBV3-2
D: NA
size: NA
J: TRBJ2-5
CDR3: CASSYYSETQYF
DNA: TGTGCCAGCAGCTACTACTCGGAGACCCAGTACTTC

V: TRBV27
D: NA
size: NA
J: TRBJ1-2
CDR3: CASRRTASNYGYTF
DNA: TGTGCCAGCCGGCGTACAGCCTCCAACTATGGCTACACCTTC

V: TRBV18
D: TRBD1
size: NA
J: TRBJ1-1
CDR3: CASSPRDRGMNTEAFF
DNA: TGTGCCAGCTCACCACGGGACAGGGGCATGAACACTGAAGCTTTCTTT

V: TRBV5-1
D: NA
size: few
J: TRBJ2-7
CDR3: CASSPAALEDRSYEQYF
DNA: TGCGCCAGCAGCCCGGCGGCACTAGAAGACCGGTCCTACGAGCAGTACTTC

V: TRBV9
D: TRBD1
size: NA
J: TRBJ1-1
CDR3: CASSPLDRGGTEAFF
DNA: TGTGCCAGCAGCCCCTTAGACAGGGGTGGCACTGAAGCTTTCTTT

V: TRBV11-2
D: NA
size: NA
J: TRBJ1-3
CDR3: CASSLDGIPSGNTIYF
DNA: TGTGCCAGCAGCTTAGATGGCATCCCCTCTGGAAACACCATATATTTT

V: TRBV7-2
D: TRBD2
size: NA
J: TRBJ2-1
CDR3: CASSLGGTSGIDEQFF
DNA: TGTGCCAGCAGCTTAGGGGGGACTAGCGGTATCGATGAGCAGTTCTTC

V: TRBV2
D: TRBD1
size: NA
J: TRBJ1-6
CDR3: CATFRGDRGGWNSPLHF
DNA: TGTGCCACGTTTAGAGGAGACAGGGGTGGTTGGAATTCACCCCTCCACTTT

V: TRBV6-5
D: TRBD2
size: NA
J: TRBJ2-1
CDR3: CVTTSDYNEQFF
DNA: TGTGTCACCACTAGCGACTACAATGAGCAGTTCTTC

V: TRBV12-5
D: TRBD1
size: NA
J: TRBJ2-5
CDR3: CASGLGTGGGRETQYF
DNA: TGTGCTAGTGGTTTGGGCACAGGGGGCGGGAGAGAGACCCAGTACTTC

V: TRBV6-6
D: NA
size: few
J: TRBJ2-3
CDR3: CASSRPPDTQYF
DNA: TGTGCCAGCAGCAGGCCCCCAGATACGCAGTATTTT

V: TRBV5-1
D: NA
size: once
J: TRBJ2-7
CDR3: CASLFPRAPWGWREDEQYF
DNA: TGCGCCAGCTTATTTCCAAGGGCTCCATGGGGGTGGAGGGAGGACGAGCAGTACTTC

V: TRBV13
D: TRBD1
size: NA
J: TRBJ1-6
CDR3: CASSLAPQGAPPLHF
DNA: TGTGCCAGCAGCTTAGCACCACAGGGGGCTCCACCCCTCCACTTT

V: TRBV6-5
D: NA
size: NA
J: TRBJ1-1
CDR3: CASRPTQGTEAFF
DNA: TGTGCCAGCAGACCGACGCAGGGAACTGAAGCTTTCTTT

V: TRBV25-1
D: TRBD1
size: NA
J: TRBJ1-3
CDR3: CASRGGAWGNTIYF
DNA: TGTGCCAGCCGAGGGGGCGCGTGGGGAAACACCATATATTTT

V: TRBV10-3
D: NA
size: NA
J: TRBJ1-2
CDR3: CAISEGLGQHYGYTF
DNA: TGTGCCATCAGTGAAGGGTTGGGGCAGCACTATGGCTACACCTTC

V: TRBV25-1
D: TRBD1
size: NA
J: TRBJ1-2
CDR3: CASSDSGGGYYGYTF
DNA: TGTGCCAGCAGTGATTCAGGGGGTGGCTACTATGGCTACACCTTC

V: TRBV7-3
D: TRBD2
size: NA
J: TRBJ2-1
CDR3: CASSPGLGGEQFF
DNA: TGTGCCAGCAGCCCAGGGCTGGGGGGGGAGCAGTTCTTC

V: TRBV7-9
D: NA
size: NA
J: TRBJ1-4
CDR3: CASSHPDSINEKLFF
DNA: TGTGCCAGCAGTCACCCAGACAGTATTAATGAAAAACTGTTTTTT

V: TRBV4-3
D: TRBD2
size: NA
J: TRBJ2-1
CDR3: CASSQREGYNEQFF
DNA: TGCGCCAGCAGCCAGCGGGAGGGATACAATGAGCAGTTCTTC

V: TRBV6-5
D: TRBD1
size: NA
J: TRBJ2-7
CDR3: CASSYGSGGYEQYF
DNA: TGTGCCAGCAGTTACGGTTCAGGGGGATACGAGCAGTACTTC

V: TRBV4-3
D: TRBD2
size: NA
J: TRBJ2-7
CDR3: CASSQTSGGFYEQYF
DNA: TGCGCCAGCAGCCAAACTAGCGGGGGGTTCTACGAGCAGTACTTC

V: TRBV4-1
D: NA
size: NA
J: TRBJ1-1
CDR3: CASSQEGRENTEAFF
DNA: TGCGCCAGCAGCCAAGAGGGCAGGGAGAACACTGAAGCTTTCTTT

V: TRBV6-5
D: TRBD2
size: NA
J: TRBJ2-7
CDR3: CASTSLAGAYEQYF
DNA: TGTGCCAGCACGAGCCTAGCGGGTGCCTACGAGCAGTACTTC

V: TRBV5-1
D: TRBD2
size: NA
J: TRBJ2-1
CDR3: CASSPAGGEQFF
DNA: TGCGCCAGCAGCCCAGCGGGGGGGGAGCAGTTCTTC

V: TRBV5-5
D: NA
size: NA
J: TRBJ2-1
CDR3: CASSNLQGSAYNEQFF
DNA: TGTGCCAGCAGCAATCTACAGGGTAGCGCCTACAATGAGCAGTTCTTC

V: TRBV6-5
D: TRBD1
size: NA
J: TRBJ1-3
CDR3: CASIGTGSPGNTIYF
DNA: TGTGCCAGCATTGGGACAGGTTCACCTGGAAACACCATATATTTT

V: TRBV11-1
D: NA
size: NA
J: TRBJ2-7
CDR3: CASSLAASAPIEQYF
DNA: TGTGCCAGCAGCTTAGCTGCCTCCGCTCCTATCGAGCAGTACTTC

V: TRBV19
D: NA
size: NA
J: TRBJ1-5
CDR3: CASSPRQQPQHF
DNA: TGTGCCAGTAGCCCTCGACAGCAGCCCCAGCATTTT

V: TRBV4-1
D: NA
size: NA
J: TRBJ1-1
CDR3: CASSHGNRANTEAFF
DNA: TGCGCCAGCAGCCATGGAAACAGGGCGAACACTGAAGCTTTCTTT

V: TRBV5-4
D: TRBD1
size: NA
J: TRBJ1-2
CDR3: CASSLAGGLNYGYTF
DNA: TGTGCCAGCAGCTTGGCAGGGGGCCTTAACTATGGCTACACCTTC

V: TRBV5-4
D: TRBD2
size: NA
J: TRBJ2-1
CDR3: CASSPAGGLSYNEQFF
DNA: TGTGCCAGCAGCCCAGCGGGGGGGCTATCCTACAATGAGCAGTTCTTC

V: TRBV7-8
D: NA
size: few
J: TRBJ1-1
CDR3: CASSLPGYPEAFF
DNA: TGTGCCAGCAGCTTACCGGGGTACCCTGAAGCTTTCTTT

V: TRBV27
D: NA
size: NA
J: TRBJ1-2
CDR3: CASSLNGGAYGYTF
DNA: TGTGCCAGCAGCCTGAATGGGGGGGCCTATGGCTACACCTTC

V: TRBV2
D: NA
size: NA
J: TRBJ2-6
CDR3: CASRARDSGANVLTF
DNA: TGTGCCAGCAGAGCGAGGGACTCTGGGGCCAACGTCCTGACTTTC

V: TRBV7-9
D: TRBD2
size: once
J: TRBJ2-7
CDR3: CASSLRSRGGNYEQYF
DNA: TGTGCCAGCAGCTTAAGGTCGCGGGGGGGTAACTACGAGCAGTACTTC

V: TRBV10-2
D: NA
size: NA
J: TRBJ2-7
CDR3: CASGGPGTNYEQYF
DNA: TGCGCCAGCGGGGGCCCCGGGACAAACTACGAGCAGTACTTC

V: TRBV7-9
D: NA
size: NA
J: TRBJ1-3
CDR3: CASSLGGAYSGNTIYF
DNA: TGTGCCAGCAGCTTAGGAGGTGCCTACTCTGGAAACACCATATATTTT

V: TRBV19
D: NA
size: NA
J: TRBJ2-7
CDR3: CASSIVSRPDEQYF
DNA: TGTGCCAGTAGTATAGTCTCGAGGCCCGACGAGCAGTACTTC

V: TRBV13
D: TRBD1
size: NA
J: TRBJ1-2
CDR3: CASSLNPGTGGDYTF
DNA: TGTGCCAGCAGCCTCAACCCGGGGACAGGGGGCGACTACACCTTC

V: TRBV19
D: NA
size: NA
J: TRBJ1-6
CDR3: CASSIRQFSSYNSPLHF
DNA: TGTGCCAGTAGTATCAGACAGTTTAGCTCCTATAATTCACCCCTCCACTTT

V: TRBV5-1
D: NA
size: few
J: TRBJ2-2
CDR3: CASSTGHQNTGELFF
DNA: TGCGCCAGCAGCACGGGACACCAGAACACCGGGGAGCTGTTTTTT

V: TRBV5-1
D: TRBD2
size: NA
J: TRBJ2-3
CDR3: CASSLADFGGGTDTQYF
DNA: TGCGCCAGCAGCTTGGCCGATTTTGGCGGGGGAACAGATACGCAGTATTTT

V: TRBV3-1/TRBV3-2
D: TRBD2
size: NA
J: TRBJ2-5
CDR3: CASSQASSGGAETQYF
DNA: TGTGCCAGCAGCCAAGCTAGTAGCGGGGGGGCAGAGACCCAGTACTTC

V: TRBV7-9
D: NA
size: NA
J: TRBJ2-3
CDR3: CASTPVDTQYF
DNA: TGTGCCAGCACCCCTGTGGATACGCAGTATTTT